This T cell receptor beta chain was retrieved from a study of T cells after yellow fever vaccination. The CDR3 has 15 amino acids. Trimming removed 2 bases from V and 0 bases from J, with 9 bases in between. This clonotype was counted once. TCRdb processed the 5' RACE reads anew with MiXCR; each CDR3 protein has one entry. Here the sample spans 250,000 to 300,000 distinct CDR3 sequences, roughly 4.8% being singletons. Sequences were derived from CD4+ T cells sorted from PBMCs, sampled on the day of the yellow fever booster vaccination. The clonotype comes from a man aged 18 to 29 who received the YFV17D yellow fever vaccine. The gene calls are TRBV12-3 or TRBV12-4 and TRBJ2-3, with no clear D. CDR3 region: CASSLRQFSTDTQYF. In DNA, the CDR3 is TGTGCCAGCAGTTTACGGCAATTCAGCACAGATACGCAGTATTTT.